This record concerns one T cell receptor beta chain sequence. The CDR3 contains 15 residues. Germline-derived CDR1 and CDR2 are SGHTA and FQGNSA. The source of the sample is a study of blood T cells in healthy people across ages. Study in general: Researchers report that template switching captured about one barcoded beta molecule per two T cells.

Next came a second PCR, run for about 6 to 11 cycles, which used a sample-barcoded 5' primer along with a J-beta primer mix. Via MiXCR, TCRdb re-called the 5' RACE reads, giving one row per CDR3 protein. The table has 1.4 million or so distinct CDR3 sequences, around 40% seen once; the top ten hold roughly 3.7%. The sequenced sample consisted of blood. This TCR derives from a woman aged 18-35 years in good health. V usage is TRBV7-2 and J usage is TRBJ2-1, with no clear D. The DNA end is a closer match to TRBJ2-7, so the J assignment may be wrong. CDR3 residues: CASSSAYGSYNEQYF. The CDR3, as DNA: TGTGCCAGCAGCTCCGCTTACGGTAGTTACAATGAGCAGTACTTC.